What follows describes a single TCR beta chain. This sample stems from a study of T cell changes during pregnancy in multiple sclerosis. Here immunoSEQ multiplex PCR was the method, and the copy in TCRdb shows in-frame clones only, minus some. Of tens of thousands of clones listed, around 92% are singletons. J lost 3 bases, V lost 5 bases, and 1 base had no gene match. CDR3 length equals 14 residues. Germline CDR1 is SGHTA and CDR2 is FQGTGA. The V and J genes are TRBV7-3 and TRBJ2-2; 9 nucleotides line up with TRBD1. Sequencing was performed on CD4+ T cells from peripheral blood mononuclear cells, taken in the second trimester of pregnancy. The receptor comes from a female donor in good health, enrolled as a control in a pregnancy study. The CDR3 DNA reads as TGTGCCAGCAGCCGGGACAGGGACACCGGGGAGCTGTTTTTT. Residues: CASSRDRDTGELFF.